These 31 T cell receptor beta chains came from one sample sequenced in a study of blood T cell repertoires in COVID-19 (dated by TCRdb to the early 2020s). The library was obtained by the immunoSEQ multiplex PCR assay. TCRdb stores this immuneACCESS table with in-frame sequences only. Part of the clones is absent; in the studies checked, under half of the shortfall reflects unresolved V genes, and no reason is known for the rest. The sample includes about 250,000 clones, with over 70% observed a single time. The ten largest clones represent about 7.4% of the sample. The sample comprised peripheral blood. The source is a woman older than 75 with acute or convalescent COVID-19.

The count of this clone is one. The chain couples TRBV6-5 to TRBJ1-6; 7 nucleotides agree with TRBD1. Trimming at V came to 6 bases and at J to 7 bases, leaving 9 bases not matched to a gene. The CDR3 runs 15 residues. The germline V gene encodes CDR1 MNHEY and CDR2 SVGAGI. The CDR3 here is CASRYQTGINSPLHF. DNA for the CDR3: TGTGCCAGCAGATACCAGACAGGGATCAATTCACCCCTCCACTTT.

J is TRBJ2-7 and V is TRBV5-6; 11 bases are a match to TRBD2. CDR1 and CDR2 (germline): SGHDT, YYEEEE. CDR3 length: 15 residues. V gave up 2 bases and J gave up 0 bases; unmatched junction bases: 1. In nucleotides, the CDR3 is TGTGCCAGCAGCTTAGGACTAGCGGGCTCCTACGAGCAGTACTTC. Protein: CASSLGLAGSYEQYF.

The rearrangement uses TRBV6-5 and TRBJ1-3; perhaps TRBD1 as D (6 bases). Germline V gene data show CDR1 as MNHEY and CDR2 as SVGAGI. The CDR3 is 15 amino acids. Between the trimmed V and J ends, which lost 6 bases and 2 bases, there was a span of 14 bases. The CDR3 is CASSRGTGTGNTIYF. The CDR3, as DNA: TGTGCCAGCAGCCGAGGAACAGGGACTGGAAACACCATATATTTT.

This CDR3 reads CATSRDRLTGEAFF. Here the CDR3 DNA reads TGTGCCACCAGCAGGGACAGGTTGACTGGTGAAGCTTTCTTT. The genes are TRBV15 and TRBJ1-1, with TRBD1 identical over 7 bases. J was trimmed by 7 bases and V by 3 bases; bases with no gene match: 8. The CDR3 runs to 14 residues. Germline V lookup: CDR1 LNHNV, CDR2 YYDKDF (reference sequence).

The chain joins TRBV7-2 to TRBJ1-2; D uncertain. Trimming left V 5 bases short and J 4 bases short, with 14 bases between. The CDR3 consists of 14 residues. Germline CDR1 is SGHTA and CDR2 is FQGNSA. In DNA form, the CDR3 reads TGTGCCAGCAGCCCGAATGGAGTGACCTATGGCTACACCTTC. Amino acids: CASSPNGVTYGYTF.

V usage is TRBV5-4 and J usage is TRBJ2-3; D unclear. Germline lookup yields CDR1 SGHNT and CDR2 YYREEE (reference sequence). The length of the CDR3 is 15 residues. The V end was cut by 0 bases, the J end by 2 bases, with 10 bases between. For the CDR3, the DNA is TGTGCCAGCAGCTTGGTGCGGAGCGACACAGATACGCAGTATTTT. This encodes CASSLVRSDTDTQYF.

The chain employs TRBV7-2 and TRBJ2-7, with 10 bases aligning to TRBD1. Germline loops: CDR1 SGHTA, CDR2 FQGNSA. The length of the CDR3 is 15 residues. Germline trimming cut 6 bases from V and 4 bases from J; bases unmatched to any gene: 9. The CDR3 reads CASSYDRGLSYEQYF. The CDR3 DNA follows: TGTGCCAGCAGTTACGACAGGGGGCTAAGTTACGAGCAGTACTTC.

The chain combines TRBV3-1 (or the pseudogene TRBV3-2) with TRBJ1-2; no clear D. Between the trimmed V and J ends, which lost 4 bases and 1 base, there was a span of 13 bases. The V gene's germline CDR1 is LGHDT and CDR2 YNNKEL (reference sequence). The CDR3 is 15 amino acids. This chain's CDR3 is CASSPSPGSNYGYTF. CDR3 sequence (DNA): TGTGCCAGCAGCCCCTCCCCGGGTAGTAACTATGGCTACACCTTC.

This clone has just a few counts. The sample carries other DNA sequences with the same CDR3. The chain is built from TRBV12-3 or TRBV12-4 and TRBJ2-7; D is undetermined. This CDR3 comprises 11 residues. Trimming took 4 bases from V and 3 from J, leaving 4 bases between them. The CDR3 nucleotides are TGTGCCAGCAGTTCCTTCTACGAGCAGTACTTC. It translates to CASSSFYEQYF.

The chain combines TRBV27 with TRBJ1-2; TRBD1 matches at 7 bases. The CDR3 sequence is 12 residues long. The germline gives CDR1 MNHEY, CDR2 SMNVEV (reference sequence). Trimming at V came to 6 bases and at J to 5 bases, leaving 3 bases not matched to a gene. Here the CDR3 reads CASRDRVYGYTF. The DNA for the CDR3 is TGTGCCAGCAGAGACAGGGTATATGGCTACACCTTC.

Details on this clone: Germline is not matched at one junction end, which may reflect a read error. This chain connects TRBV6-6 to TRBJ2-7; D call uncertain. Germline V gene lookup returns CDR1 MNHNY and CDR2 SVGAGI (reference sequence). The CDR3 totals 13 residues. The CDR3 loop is CASSHSGGLEQYF. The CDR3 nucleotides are TGTGCCAGCAGTCACTCCGGTGGTCTCGAGCAGTACTTC.

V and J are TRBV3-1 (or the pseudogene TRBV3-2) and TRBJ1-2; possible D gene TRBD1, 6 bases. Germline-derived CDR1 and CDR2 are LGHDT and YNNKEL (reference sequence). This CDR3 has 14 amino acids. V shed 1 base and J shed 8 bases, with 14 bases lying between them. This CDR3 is CASSQAETGLGYTF. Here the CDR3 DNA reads TGTGCCAGCAGCCAAGCCGAAACAGGGCTCGGCTACACCTTC.

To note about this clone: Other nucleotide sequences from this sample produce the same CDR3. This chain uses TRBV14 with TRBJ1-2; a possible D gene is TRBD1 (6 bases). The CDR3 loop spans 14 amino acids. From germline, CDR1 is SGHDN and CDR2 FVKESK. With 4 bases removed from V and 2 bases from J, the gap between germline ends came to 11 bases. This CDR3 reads CASSLRQANYGYTF. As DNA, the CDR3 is TGTGCCAGCAGCCTACGACAGGCGAACTATGGCTACACCTTC.

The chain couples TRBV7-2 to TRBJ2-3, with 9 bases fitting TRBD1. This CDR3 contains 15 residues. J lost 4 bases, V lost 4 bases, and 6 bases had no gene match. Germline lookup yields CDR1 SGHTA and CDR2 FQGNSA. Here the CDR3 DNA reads TGTGCCAGCAGCTCCCTGGGACAGGGATCAGATACGCAGTATTTT. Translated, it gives CASSSLGQGSDTQYF.

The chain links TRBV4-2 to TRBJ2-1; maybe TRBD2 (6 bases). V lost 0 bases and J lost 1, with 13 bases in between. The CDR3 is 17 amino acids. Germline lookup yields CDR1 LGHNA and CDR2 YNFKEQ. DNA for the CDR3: TGTGCCAGCAGCCAAGATTTCCTAGCGCATTCCTACAATGAGCAGTTCTTC. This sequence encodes CASSQDFLAHSYNEQFF.

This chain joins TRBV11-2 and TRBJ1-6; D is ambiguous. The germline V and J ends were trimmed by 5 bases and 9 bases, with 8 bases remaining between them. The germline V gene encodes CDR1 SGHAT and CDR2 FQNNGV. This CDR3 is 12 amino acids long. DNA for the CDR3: TGTGCCAGCAGCAAAAACGGTTCACCCCTCCACTTT. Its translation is CASSKNGSPLHF.

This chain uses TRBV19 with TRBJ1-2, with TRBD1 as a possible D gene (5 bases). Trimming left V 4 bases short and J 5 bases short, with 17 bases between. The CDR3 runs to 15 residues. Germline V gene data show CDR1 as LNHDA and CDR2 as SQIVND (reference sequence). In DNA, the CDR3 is TGTGCCAGTAGTAGTGGGGACGGGAGGCGGTATGGCTACACCTTC. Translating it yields CASSSGDGRRYGYTF.

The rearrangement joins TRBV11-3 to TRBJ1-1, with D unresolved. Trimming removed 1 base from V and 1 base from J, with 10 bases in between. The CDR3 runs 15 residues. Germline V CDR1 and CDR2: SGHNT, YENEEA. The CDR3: CASSLGGGGNTEAFF. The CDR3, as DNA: TGTGCCAGCAGCTTAGGAGGCGGCGGGAACACTGAAGCTTTCTTT.

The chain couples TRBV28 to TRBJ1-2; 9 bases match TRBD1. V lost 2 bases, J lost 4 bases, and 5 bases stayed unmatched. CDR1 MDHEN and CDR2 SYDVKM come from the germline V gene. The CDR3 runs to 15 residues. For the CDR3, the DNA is TGTGCCAGCAGTTTAGATTCGGGACAGGGCTATGGCTACACCTTC. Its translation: CASSLDSGQGYGYTF.

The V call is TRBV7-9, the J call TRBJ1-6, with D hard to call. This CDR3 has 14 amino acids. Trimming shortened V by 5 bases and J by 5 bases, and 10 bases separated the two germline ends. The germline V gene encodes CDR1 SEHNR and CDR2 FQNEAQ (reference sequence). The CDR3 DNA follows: TGTGCCAGCAGCGGGGAGGGAAATAATTCACCCCTCCACTTT. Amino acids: CASSGEGNNSPLHF.

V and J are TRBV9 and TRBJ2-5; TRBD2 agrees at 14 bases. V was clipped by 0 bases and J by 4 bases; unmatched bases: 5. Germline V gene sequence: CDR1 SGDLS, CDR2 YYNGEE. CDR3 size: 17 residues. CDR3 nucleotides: TGTGCCAGCAGCGTAGGCGGGACTAGCGGGGGCGGAGAGACCCAGTACTTC. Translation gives CASSVGGTSGGGETQYF.

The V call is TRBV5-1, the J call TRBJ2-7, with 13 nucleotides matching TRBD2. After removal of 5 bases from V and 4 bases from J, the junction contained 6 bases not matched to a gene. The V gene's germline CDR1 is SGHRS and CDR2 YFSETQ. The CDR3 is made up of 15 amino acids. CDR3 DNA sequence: TGCGCCAGCAGACTGGGGACTAGCGGGATGTACGAGCAGTACTTC. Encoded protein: CASRLGTSGMYEQYF. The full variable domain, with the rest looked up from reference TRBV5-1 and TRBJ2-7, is KAGVTQTPRYLIKTRGQQVTLSCSPISGHRSVSWYQQTPGQGLQFLFEYFSETQRNKGNFPGRFSGRQFSNSRSEMNVSTLELGDSALYLCASRLGTSGMYEQYFGPGTRLTVT.

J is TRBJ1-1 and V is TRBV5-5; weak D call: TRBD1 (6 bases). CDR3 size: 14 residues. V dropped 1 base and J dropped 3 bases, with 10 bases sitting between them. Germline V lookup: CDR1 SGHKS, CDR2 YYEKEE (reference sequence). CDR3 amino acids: CASSLQGPYTEAFF. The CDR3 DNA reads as TGTGCCAGCAGCTTGCAGGGGCCGTACACTGAAGCTTTCTTT.

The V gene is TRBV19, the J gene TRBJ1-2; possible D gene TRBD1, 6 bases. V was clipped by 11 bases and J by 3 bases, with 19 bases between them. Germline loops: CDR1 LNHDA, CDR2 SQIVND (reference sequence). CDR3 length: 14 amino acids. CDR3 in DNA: TGTGCCGAAGAGTCGGACAGAGTTCACTATGGCTACACCTTC. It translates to CAEESDRVHYGYTF.

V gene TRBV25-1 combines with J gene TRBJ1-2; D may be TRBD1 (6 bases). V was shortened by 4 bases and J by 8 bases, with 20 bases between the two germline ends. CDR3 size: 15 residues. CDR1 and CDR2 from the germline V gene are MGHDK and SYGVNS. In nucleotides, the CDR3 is TGTGCCAGCAGTGCCATGGGGACAAGGCCATTGGGCTACACCTTC. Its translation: CASSAMGTRPLGYTF.

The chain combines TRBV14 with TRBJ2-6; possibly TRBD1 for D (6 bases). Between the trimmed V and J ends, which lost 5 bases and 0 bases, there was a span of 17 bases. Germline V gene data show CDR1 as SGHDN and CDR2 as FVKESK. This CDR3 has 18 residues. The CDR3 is CASSMLGQLSSGANVLTF. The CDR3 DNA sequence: TGTGCCAGCAGCATGCTTGGACAGCTTAGCTCTGGGGCCAACGTCCTGACTTTC.

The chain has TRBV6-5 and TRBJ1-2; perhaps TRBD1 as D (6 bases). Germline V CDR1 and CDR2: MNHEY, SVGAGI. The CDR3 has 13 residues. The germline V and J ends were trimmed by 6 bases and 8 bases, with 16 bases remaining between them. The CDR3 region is CASSSRDTWGYTF. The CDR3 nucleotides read TGTGCCAGCAGCAGCCGGGACACCTGGGGCTACACCTTC.

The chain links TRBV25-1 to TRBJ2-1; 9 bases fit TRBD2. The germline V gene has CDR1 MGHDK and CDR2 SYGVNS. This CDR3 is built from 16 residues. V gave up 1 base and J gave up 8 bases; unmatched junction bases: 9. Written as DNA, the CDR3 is TGTGCCAGCAGTGAATCTGGTAGCGGGAGTAGGCATGAGCAGTTCTTC. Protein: CASSESGSGSRHEQFF. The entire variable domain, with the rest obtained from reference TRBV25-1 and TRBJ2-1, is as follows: EADIYQTPRYLVIGTGKKITLECSQTMGHDKMYWYQQDPGMELHLIHYSYGVNSTEKGDLSSESTVSRIRTEHFPLTLESARPSHTSQYLCASSESGSGSRHEQFFGPGTRLTVL.

The CDR3 DNA is TGCTCGGGCGGGACAGCTACCTACAATGAGCAGTTCTTC. Translating gives CSGGTATYNEQFF. This chain connects TRBV29-1 to TRBJ2-1; perhaps TRBD1 as D (7 bases). CDR1 SQVTM and CDR2 ANQGSEA come from the germline V gene. The CDR3 runs 13 residues.

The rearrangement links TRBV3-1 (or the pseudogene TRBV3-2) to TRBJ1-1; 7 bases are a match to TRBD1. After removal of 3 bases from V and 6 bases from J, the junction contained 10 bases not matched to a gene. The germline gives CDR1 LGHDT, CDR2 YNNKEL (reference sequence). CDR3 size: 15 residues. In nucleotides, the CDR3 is TGTGCCAGCAGCCATTGGGACCGACAGGGCTCTGAAGCTTTCTTT. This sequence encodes CASSHWDRQGSEAFF.

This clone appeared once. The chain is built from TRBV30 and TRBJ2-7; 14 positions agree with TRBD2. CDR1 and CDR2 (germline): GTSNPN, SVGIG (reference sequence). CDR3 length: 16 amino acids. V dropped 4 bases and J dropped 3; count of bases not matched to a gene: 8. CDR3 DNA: TGTGCCTGGAATAAAGGGACTAGCGGGAGACTCTACGAGCAGTACTTC. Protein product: CAWNKGTSGRLYEQYF. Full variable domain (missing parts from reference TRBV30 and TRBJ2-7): SQTIHQWPATLVQPVGSPLSLECTVEGTSNPNLYWYRQAAGRGLQLLFYSVGIGQISSEVPQNLSASRPQDRQFILSSKKLLLSDSGFYLCAWNKGTSGRLYEQYFGPGTRLTVT.